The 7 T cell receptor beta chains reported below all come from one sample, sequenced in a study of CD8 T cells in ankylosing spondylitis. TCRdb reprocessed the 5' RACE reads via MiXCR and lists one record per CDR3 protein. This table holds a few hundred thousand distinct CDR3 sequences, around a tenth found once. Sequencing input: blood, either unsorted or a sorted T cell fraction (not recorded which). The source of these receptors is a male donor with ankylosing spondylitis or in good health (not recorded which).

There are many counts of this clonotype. The CDR3 nucleotides are TGTGCCAGCAGTTGGCAGGGGAACACTGAAGCTTTCTTT. Translating gives CASSWQGNTEAFF. The chain joins TRBV28 to TRBJ1-1; weak D call: TRBD1 (5 bases). The germline V gene has CDR1 MDHEN and CDR2 SYDVKM. CDR3 size: 13 residues. V gave up 4 bases and J gave up 1 base, with 7 bases separating them. The full variable domain, completed using reference TRBV28 and TRBJ1-1, is DVKVTQSSRYLVKRTGEKVFLECVQDMDHENMFWYRQDPGLGLRLIYFSYDVKMKEKGDIPEGYSVSREKKERFSLILESASTNQTSMYLCASSWQGNTEAFFGQGTRLTVV.

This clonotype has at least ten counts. This chain's CDR3 is CASSHDRGGRQYF. The DNA for the CDR3 is TGTGCCAGCAGCCACGACAGGGGCGGTCGGCAGTACTTC. The rearrangement uses TRBV7-8 and TRBJ2-7; 8 nucleotides line up with TRBD1. J was trimmed by 9 bases and V by 5 bases; bases with no gene match: 9. Germline loops: CDR1 SGHVS, CDR2 FQNEAQ. The CDR3 runs to 13 residues.

The DNA of the CDR3 is TGCGCCAGCAGAAGGGGGCAGAACGGGGAGCTGTTTTTT. This translates into CASRRGQNGELFF. V usage is TRBV5-1 and J usage is TRBJ2-2, with 7 bases identical to TRBD1. This CDR3 contains 13 residues. V trimming: 5 bases; J trimming: 7 bases; junction bases outside the gene matches: 5. The V gene's germline CDR1 is SGHRS and CDR2 YFSETQ.

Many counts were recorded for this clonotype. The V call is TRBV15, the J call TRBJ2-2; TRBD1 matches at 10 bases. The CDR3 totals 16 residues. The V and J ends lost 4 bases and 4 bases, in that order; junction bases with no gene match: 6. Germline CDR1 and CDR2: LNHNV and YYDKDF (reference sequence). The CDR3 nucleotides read TGTGCCACCAGCAATCCCGGGACAGGGGCCACCGGGGAGCTGTTTTTT. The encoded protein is CATSNPGTGATGELFF.

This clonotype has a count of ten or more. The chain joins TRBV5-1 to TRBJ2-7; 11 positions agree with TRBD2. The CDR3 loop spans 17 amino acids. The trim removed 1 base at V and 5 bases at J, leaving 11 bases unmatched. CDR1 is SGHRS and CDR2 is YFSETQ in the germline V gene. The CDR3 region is CASSLTSGREGFDEQYF. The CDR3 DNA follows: TGCGCCAGCAGCTTGACTAGCGGGAGAGAGGGCTTCGACGAGCAGTACTTC.

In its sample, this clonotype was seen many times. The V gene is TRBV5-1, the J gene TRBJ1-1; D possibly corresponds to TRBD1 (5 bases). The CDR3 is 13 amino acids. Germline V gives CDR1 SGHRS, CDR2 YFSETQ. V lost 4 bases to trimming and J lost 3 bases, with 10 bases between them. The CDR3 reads CASSVDTYTEAFF. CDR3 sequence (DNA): TGCGCCAGCAGCGTGGACACATACACTGAAGCTTTCTTT.

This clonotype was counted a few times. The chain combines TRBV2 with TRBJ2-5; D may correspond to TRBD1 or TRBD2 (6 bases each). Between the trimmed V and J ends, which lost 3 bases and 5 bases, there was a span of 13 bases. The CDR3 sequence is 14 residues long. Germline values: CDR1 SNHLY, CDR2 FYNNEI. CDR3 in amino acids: CASSEEVGGETQYF. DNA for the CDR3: TGTGCCAGCAGTGAGGAGGTCGGGGGCGAGACCCAGTACTTC.